The 27 T cell receptor beta chains presented below share a single source sample, sequenced in a study of OX40 agonist ivuxolimab in advanced cancers. Measured with immunoSEQ multiplex PCR; TCRdb has only the in-frame clones, and not every one. Among tens of thousands of clones, more than 75% were seen once, and the ten largest hold about 0.4%. The sequences come from CD4+ or CD8+ T cells sorted from blood, collected in a trial of the OX40 agonist ivuxolimab. These TCRs come from an adult with an advanced solid tumor such as melanoma, head and neck, liver or kidney cancer.

The V and J genes are TRBV2 and TRBJ1-4, with D unresolved. The CDR3 covers 13 residues. CDR1 SNHLY and CDR2 FYNNEI come from the germline V gene. The V gene lost 4 bases and the J gene lost 10 bases, with 13 bases spanning the gap. CDR3 coding DNA: TGTGCCAGCAGTGCTTCCCCCGAGGGAAAACTGTTTTTT. Its protein product is CASSASPEGKLFF.

The chain links TRBV10-3 to TRBJ2-7; possibly TRBD1 for D (6 bases). This CDR3 region has 14 residues. The V gene lost 8 bases and the J gene lost 0 bases, with 14 bases spanning the gap. Germline lookup yields CDR1 ENHRY and CDR2 SYGVKD. The CDR3 sequence: CAIGRQESSYEQYF. DNA for the CDR3: TGTGCCATCGGCCGACAGGAGTCCTCCTACGAGCAGTACTTC.

This clone was seen only once. J is TRBJ1-2 and V is TRBV5-4; unclear D gene. This CDR3 is 13 amino acids long. CDR1 and CDR2 (germline): SGHNT, YYREEE (reference sequence). V was shortened by 1 base and J by 2 bases, with 6 bases between the two germline ends. CDR3 bases: TGTGCCAGCAGCTTGTCGGGGAACTATGGCTACACCTTC. Its translation is CASSLSGNYGYTF.

The chain employs TRBV18 and TRBJ1-1, with TRBD1 matching over 8 bases. The CDR3 is 15 amino acids. CDR1 is KGHSH, CDR2 LQKENI, per germline. J was trimmed by 5 bases and V by 3 bases; bases with no gene match: 8. The DNA for the CDR3 is TGTGCCAGCTCACCCGAGACAGGGGCGGGGACTGAAGCTTTCTTT. Protein sequence: CASSPETGAGTEAFF.

Here the CDR3 DNA reads TGTGCCAGCAGCTCTGCCGGGAAAATCACTGAAGCTTTCTTT. This encodes CASSSAGKITEAFF. This sequence joins TRBV7-2 and TRBJ1-1; no definite D call. This CDR3 comprises 14 residues. Germline CDR1 is SGHTA and CDR2 is FQGNSA. Trimming took 4 bases from V and 4 from J, leaving 13 bases between them.

The V gene is TRBV10-2, the J gene TRBJ2-7; D is undetermined. V shed 2 bases and J shed 3 bases, with 11 bases lying between them. This CDR3 contains 14 residues. Germline V gene sequence: CDR1 WSHSY, CDR2 SAAADI. CDR3 region: CASSEEANFYEQYF. CDR3 DNA sequence: TGCGCCAGCAGTGAGGAGGCTAATTTCTACGAGCAGTACTTC.

With respect to this clone: The junction departs from the called germline gene at one end, perhaps through a read error. This chain joins TRBV28 and TRBJ1-4; no reliable D call. The germline V gene encodes CDR1 MDHEN and CDR2 SYDVKM. The CDR3 sequence is 12 residues long. The CDR3 sequence is CASSLPNEKLFF. Written as DNA, the CDR3 is TGTGCCAGCAGTTTACCTAATGAGAAACTGTTTTTT.

This clone has only one observation. This chain joins TRBV30 and TRBJ2-2, with D hard to call. Germline CDR1 is GTSNPN and CDR2 is SVGIG (reference sequence). This CDR3 has 11 residues. Trimming pared 1 base from V and 7 bases from J, leaving 4 bases between. CDR3 coding DNA: TGTGCCTGGAGTGCGGACGGGGAGCTGTTTTTT. This sequence encodes CAWSADGELFF. Full variable domain (remainder filled in from reference TRBV30 and TRBJ2-2): SQTIHQWPATLVQPVGSPLSLECTVEGTSNPNLYWYRQAAGRGLQLLFYSVGIGQISSEVPQNLSASRPQDRQFILSSKKLLLSDSGFYLCAWSADGELFFGEGSRLTVL.

This clone appeared once. The genes are TRBV27 and TRBJ2-2; TRBD1 matches 8 bases. The V gene's germline CDR1 is MNHEY and CDR2 SMNVEV (reference sequence). J was trimmed by 4 bases and V by 5 bases; bases with no gene match: 12. The CDR3 extends over 17 amino acids. This CDR3 is CASSPGTGESLTGELFF. The CDR3 region has the DNA TGTGCCAGCAGTCCGGGGACAGGCGAATCTCTCACCGGGGAGCTGTTTTTT.

This chain links TRBV19 with TRBJ2-3; no reliable D call. Germline values: CDR1 LNHDA, CDR2 SQIVND (reference sequence). This CDR3 has 15 residues. Trimming removed 1 base from V and 0 bases from J, with 8 bases in between. The CDR3 sequence: CASSIGLTSTDTQYF. For the CDR3, the DNA is TGTGCCAGTAGTATAGGGTTAACTAGCACAGATACGCAGTATTTT.

The V and J genes are TRBV9 and TRBJ1-1; possible D gene TRBD1, 6 bases. The CDR3 is made up of 13 amino acids. The ends were cut back, 4 bases at V and 1 base at J, with 8 bases in the middle. Germline V lookup: CDR1 SGDLS, CDR2 YYNGEE. DNA for the CDR3: TGTGCCAGCAGCCCGGGACAGAACACTGAAGCTTTCTTT. Protein product: CASSPGQNTEAFF.

Only a few counts were recorded for this clone. The genes are TRBV11-2 and TRBJ2-7; D remains ambiguous. CDR1 is SGHAT, CDR2 FQNNGV, per germline. The ends were cut back, 4 bases at V and 4 bases at J, with 8 bases in the middle. The length of the CDR3 is 12 residues. CDR3 residues: CASSSMGYEQYF. DNA of the CDR3: TGTGCCAGCAGCTCTATGGGGTACGAGCAGTACTTC.

The V and J genes are TRBV12-5 and TRBJ2-5, with TRBD1 identical over 10 bases. CDR3 length: 15 residues. Germline V CDR1 and CDR2: LGHNT, FRNRAP. The J segment lost 4 bases and the V segment lost 5 bases, leaving 7 bases of the junction unmatched. The CDR3 region is CASGPGTGVLETQYF. The DNA of the CDR3 is TGTGCTAGTGGTCCCGGGACAGGGGTTTTAGAGACCCAGTACTTC.

The V call is TRBV6-6, the J call TRBJ2-3; D might be TRBD2 (6 bases). V was cut by 10 bases and J by 1 base, with 15 bases left in between. The CDR3 covers 14 residues. Per the germline V gene, CDR1 is MNHNY and CDR2 is SVGAGI (reference sequence). The CDR3 loop reads CAIGGFSGTDTQYF. For the CDR3, the DNA is TGTGCCATCGGGGGTTTTAGTGGCACAGATACGCAGTATTTT.

This sequence joins TRBV19 and TRBJ1-5; D remains ambiguous. Germline V lookup: CDR1 LNHDA, CDR2 SQIVND (reference sequence). The CDR3 consists of 15 residues. V lost 1 base, J lost 0 bases, and 7 bases lay in between. The CDR3 nucleotides read TGTGCCAGTAGTATAGTTGCATCTAGCAATCAGCCCCAGCATTTT. Translating it yields CASSIVASSNQPQHF.

Of note for this clone: The same CDR3 can be traced to other DNA sequences in this sample. This chain links TRBV7-2 with TRBJ2-1; TRBD2 matches at 10 bases. V shed 5 bases, J shed 1 base, and the junction held 2 bases outside the gene matches. The CDR3 runs to 15 residues. The V gene's germline CDR1 is SGHTA and CDR2 FQGNSA. CDR3 DNA sequence: TGTGCCAGCAGCCGGACTAGCGGATCCTACAATGAGCAGTTCTTC. Translated: CASSRTSGSYNEQFF. The full variable domain, completed using reference TRBV7-2 and TRBJ2-1, is GAGVSQSPSNKVTEKGKDVELRCDPISGHTALYWYRQSLGQGLEFLIYFQGNSAPDKSGLPSDRFSAERTGGSVSTLTIQRTQQEDSAVYLCASSRTSGSYNEQFFGPGTRLTVL.

The V gene is TRBV19, the J gene TRBJ2-6; D may be TRBD2 (5 bases). Trimming shortened V by 2 bases and J by 2 bases, and 19 bases separated the two germline ends. This CDR3 is built from 19 residues. Germline V gives CDR1 LNHDA, CDR2 SQIVND (reference sequence). The CDR3 coding sequence is TGTGCCAGTAGTATATTGGGAGTTCAGGTAGCCGCTGGGGCCAACGTCCTGACTTTC. Its protein is CASSILGVQVAAGANVLTF. The full variable domain, in which reference TRBV19 and TRBJ2-6 provide the parts outside the CDR3, is DGGITQSPKYLFRKEGQNVTLSCEQNLNHDAMYWYRQDPGQGLRLIYYSQIVNDFQKGDIAEGYSVSREKKESFPLTVTSAQKNPTAFYLCASSILGVQVAAGANVLTFGAGSRLTVL.

The chain employs TRBV11-2 and TRBJ2-7, with TRBD2 matching over 7 bases. The CDR3 contains 15 residues. CDR1 is SGHAT and CDR2 is FQNNGV in the germline V gene. After removal of 5 bases from V and 2 bases from J, the junction contained 9 bases not matched to a gene. CDR3 in DNA: TGTGCCAGCAGCCCCGGACTAGGCGCAACCTACGAGCAGTACTTC. Protein: CASSPGLGATYEQYF.

The chain couples TRBV28 to TRBJ2-3, with 12 bases identical to TRBD2. CDR3 length: 16 residues. CDR1 and CDR2 from the germline V gene are MDHEN and SYDVKM. The V gene end was trimmed by 5 bases and the J gene end by 5 bases; junction bases not matched to a gene: 8. The CDR3 DNA reads TGTGCCAGCAGTCCCTCTAGCGGGAGGGCGGGAGATACGCAGTATTTT. This codes for CASSPSSGRAGDTQYF.

The chain employs TRBV9 and TRBJ2-2, with unresolved D. CDR3 length: 14 amino acids. Germline lookup yields CDR1 SGDLS and CDR2 YYNGEE. V lost 1 base and J 2 bases, leaving 6 bases between the germline ends. The CDR3 sequence: CASSVNSNTGELFF. CDR3 nucleotides: TGTGCCAGCAGCGTAAATTCAAACACCGGGGAGCTGTTTTTT.

This chain uses TRBV7-7 with TRBJ2-2; maybe TRBD1 (5 bases). The CDR3 contains 14 residues. CDR1 is SSHAT and CDR2 is FNYEAQ in the germline V gene (reference sequence). Trimming stripped 5 bases from V and 7 bases from J, with 14 bases between. The CDR3 here is CASSPLQGIGELFF. The CDR3 nucleotides are TGTGCCAGCAGCCCTCTGCAGGGAATCGGGGAGCTGTTTTTT.

V usage is TRBV5-4 and J usage is TRBJ2-1; D is possibly TRBD2 (6 bases). The CDR3 loop spans 16 amino acids. V was pared by 0 bases and J by 1 base, with 11 bases between. CDR1 SGHNT and CDR2 YYREEE come from the germline V gene (reference sequence). This chain's CDR3 is CASSLAGGNSYNEQFF. CDR3 in DNA: TGTGCCAGCAGCTTGGCTGGAGGGAATTCCTACAATGAGCAGTTCTTC.

The V gene is TRBV30, the J gene TRBJ2-1, with TRBD2 matching 12 bases. From germline, CDR1 is GTSNPN and CDR2 SVGIG (reference sequence). V dropped 2 bases and J dropped 0; count of bases not matched to a gene: 2. This CDR3 spans 16 amino acids. CDR3 coding DNA: TGTGCCTGGAGTCTAGCGGGAGGGGTCTCCTACAATGAGCAGTTCTTC. Translation gives CAWSLAGGVSYNEQFF.

The chain recombines TRBV28 with TRBJ2-3; D remains ambiguous. V was trimmed by 2 bases and J by 0 bases, leaving 9 bases between them. The CDR3 runs to 15 residues. From germline, CDR1 is MDHEN and CDR2 SYDVKM. The CDR3 sequence: CASSLITQSTDTQYF. In DNA form, the CDR3 reads TGTGCCAGCAGTTTAATCACACAAAGCACAGATACGCAGTATTTT. Based on the CDR3 plus reference TRBV28 and TRBJ2-3, the full variable domain is DVKVTQSSRYLVKRTGEKVFLECVQDMDHENMFWYRQDPGLGLRLIYFSYDVKMKEKGDIPEGYSVSREKKERFSLILESASTNQTSMYLCASSLITQSTDTQYFGPGTRLTVL.

This chain joins TRBV5-1 and TRBJ1-2; TRBD1 is a possible D gene (6 bases). V was trimmed by 4 bases and J by 0 bases, leaving 10 bases between them. Germline loops: CDR1 SGHRS, CDR2 YFSETQ. This CDR3 spans 14 amino acids. This CDR3 reads CASSPGASNYGYTF. The CDR3 coding sequence is TGCGCCAGCAGCCCGGGGGCCTCTAACTATGGCTACACCTTC.

The chain is built from TRBV4-3 and TRBJ2-7, with TRBD2 matching over 11 bases. J lost 2 bases, V lost 0 bases, and 6 bases had no gene match. CDR1 is LGHNA, CDR2 YSLEER, per germline. This CDR3 is built from 17 residues. The CDR3 coding sequence is TGCGCCAGCAGCCAAGACCTAGCGGGAGGCCTTACCTACGAGCAGTACTTC. Protein product: CASSQDLAGGLTYEQYF.

The CDR3 protein is CASSPRSADTQYF. The CDR3 DNA is TGCGCCAGCAGCCCTCGGTCTGCAGATACGCAGTATTTT. The V and J genes are TRBV4-3 and TRBJ2-3; D gene unclear. From germline, CDR1 is LGHNA and CDR2 YSLEER. This CDR3 contains 13 residues. V lost 4 bases, J lost 4 bases, and 9 bases lay in between.